The 16 T cell receptor beta chains listed next were all sequenced from one sample in a study of T cell repertoires in cytomegalovirus infection. One entry per CDR3 protein, called by TCRdb with MiXCR from the reads. Of approximately 160,000 distinct CDR3 sequences listed, 17% were seen once; the top ten hold around 20%. Sequenced input: CD8+ T cells from PBMCs. The receptor set was obtained from a human donor in good health (CMV status not recorded). Some clones in this sample may be carry-over from other donors' samples.

The genes are TRBV20-1 and TRBJ2-5; the match to TRBD1 covers 7 bases. This CDR3 contains 16 residues. CDR1 and CDR2 from the germline V gene are DFQATT and SNEGSKA (reference sequence). The DNA of the CDR3 is TGCACCGCAACTAAAGATAGGGGACAGAGGCAAGAGACCCAGTACTTC. It is translated as CTATKDRGQRQETQYF.

This clonotype was counted between two and nine times. The chain couples TRBV3-1 to TRBJ2-7; 7 bases are a match to TRBD2. The CDR3 has 14 residues. CDR1 LGHDT and CDR2 YNNKEL come from the germline V gene (reference sequence). Losses at the gene ends were 4 bases for V and 7 bases for J; bases not matched to a gene: 10. The CDR3 spells CASSPGTTSREQYF. CDR3 bases: TGTGCCAGCAGCCCAGGGACTACCAGTCGGGAGCAGTACTTC.

This clonotype was seen repeatedly, ten times or more. V is TRBV7-2 and J is TRBJ2-7, with a tentative D call TRBD1 (6 bases). V was shortened by 1 base and J by 0 bases, with 10 bases between the two germline ends. There are 15 residues in the CDR3. Germline V CDR1 and CDR2: SGHTA, FQGNSA. This CDR3 reads CASSLGDTRSYEQYF. CDR3 sequence (DNA): TGTGCCAGCAGCTTAGGGGACACCCGCTCCTACGAGCAGTACTTC. Full variable domain (outside the CDR3, taken from reference TRBV7-2 and TRBJ2-7): GAGVSQSPSNKVTEKGKDVELRCDPISGHTALYWYRQSLGQGLEFLIYFQGNSAPDKSGLPSDRFSAERTGGSVSTLTIQRTQQEDSAVYLCASSLGDTRSYEQYFGPGTRLTVT.

V gene TRBV7-9 combines with J gene TRBJ2-3; 8 bases line up with TRBD2. Looked up from germline, CDR1 is SEHNR and CDR2 is FQNEAQ (reference sequence). The CDR3 totals 14 residues. V lost 5 bases to trimming and J lost 4 bases; unmatched junction nucleotides: 5. In DNA form, the CDR3 reads TGTGCCAGCAGCCTCTCGGGGGGGGCAGATACGCAGTATTTT. This sequence encodes CASSLSGGADTQYF.

This clonotype was picked up a small number of times. V and J are TRBV28 and TRBJ2-1; the match to TRBD2 covers 16 bases. V was pared by 5 bases and J by 15 bases, with 16 bases of the junction left unmatched. The CDR3 consists of 17 residues. The germline V gene has CDR1 MDHEN and CDR2 SYDVKM. As DNA, the CDR3 is TGTGCCAGCAGTCCGACGCGCGGGACTAGCGGGAGGGGAATCTGGTTCTTC. It yields the protein CASSPTRGTSGRGIWFF.

The chain couples TRBV28 to TRBJ1-1; no reliable D call. The CDR3 is made up of 13 amino acids. Per germline, CDR1 MDHEN and CDR2 SYDVKM. V was pared by 3 bases and J by 0 bases, with 5 bases between. In DNA, the CDR3 is TGTGCCAGCAGTTTCCCCATGAACACTGAAGCTTTCTTT. It specifies CASSFPMNTEAFF.

The genes are TRBV28 and TRBJ1-4; 9 bases are shared with TRBD1. The germline gives CDR1 MDHEN, CDR2 SYDVKM. V was pared by 3 bases and J by 7 bases, with 6 bases of the junction left unmatched. This CDR3 has 15 residues. The chain's CDR3 is CASSLDAGQGEKLFF. DNA for the CDR3: TGTGCCAGCAGTTTGGACGCGGGACAGGGTGAAAAACTGTTTTTT.

This clonotype has a handful of counts. The V gene is TRBV29-1, the J gene TRBJ1-2, with D perhaps matching TRBD1 (5 bases). The CDR3 is made up of 13 amino acids. Germline-derived CDR1 and CDR2 are SQVTM and ANQGSEA. V was cut by 5 bases and J by 4 bases, with 14 bases left in between. The DNA of the CDR3 is TGCAGCGTTCCCGCGGGGGAGGGCTATGGCTACACCTTC. It specifies CSVPAGEGYGYTF.

The chain is built from TRBV7-3 and TRBJ2-1; possible D gene TRBD1, 6 bases. CDR3 length: 16 residues. The V end lost 0 bases, the J end lost 0 bases, and 9 bases lay between the germline ends. CDR1 and CDR2 (germline): SGHTA, FQGTGA. In nucleotides, the CDR3 is TGTGCCAGCAGCTTAACCAGACAGGCCTCCTACAATGAGCAGTTCTTC. Its protein is CASSLTRQASYNEQFF.

The V gene is TRBV2, the J gene TRBJ1-1; 8 bases are a match to TRBD1. Germline CDR1 and CDR2: SNHLY and FYNNEI. Trimming cost V 10 bases and J 4 bases; bases outside gene matches: 8. CDR3 length equals 13 residues. For the CDR3, the DNA is TGTGCCATCAAAGACAGGGGTGGCACTGAAGCTTTCTTT. Its translation: CAIKDRGGTEAFF.

This clonotype was seen repeatedly, ten times or more. The chain combines TRBV19 with TRBJ1-1, with D tentatively TRBD1 (5 bases). The germline gives CDR1 LNHDA, CDR2 SQIVND (reference sequence). CDR3 length equals 14 residues. V gave up 2 bases and J gave up 4 bases, with 11 bases separating them. The DNA of the CDR3 is TGTGCCAGTAGTATAAAGGGGACTGCCACTGAAGCTTTCTTT. Protein: CASSIKGTATEAFF.

This chain joins TRBV27 and TRBJ2-7; D uncertain. The CDR3 spans 11 residues. CDR1 and CDR2 (germline): MNHEY, SMNVEV (reference sequence). The ends were cut back, 6 bases at V and 4 bases at J, with 7 bases in the middle. The CDR3 DNA reads TGTGCCAGCAGGACCCCTTACGAGCAGTACTTC. Residues: CASRTPYEQYF.

The chain has TRBV6-2 or TRBV6-3 and TRBJ2-1; the D is unclear. V shed 2 bases and J shed 6 bases, with 5 bases lying between them. Germline values: CDR1 MNHEY, CDR2 SVGEGT. The CDR3 runs 12 residues. CDR3 in amino acids: CASSYPPNEQFF. In DNA form, the CDR3 reads TGTGCCAGCAGTTACCCGCCCAATGAGCAGTTCTTC.

This chain links TRBV14 with TRBJ2-1; 10 bases are a match to TRBD2. Germline CDR1 reads SGHDN; CDR2 reads FVKESK. The CDR3 totals 16 residues. The V gene end was trimmed by 4 bases and the J gene end by 2 bases; junction bases not matched to a gene: 5. As DNA, the CDR3 is TGTGCCAGCAGCCCTAGCGGGAGTTGGACCTACAATGAGCAGTTCTTC. Encoded protein: CASSPSGSWTYNEQFF.

This clonotype was counted only a few times. The chain links TRBV11-2 to TRBJ2-5; tentative D call: TRBD1 (6 bases). The CDR3 runs 14 residues. From germline, CDR1 is SGHAT and CDR2 FQNNGV. The ends were cut back, 5 bases at V and 4 bases at J, with 14 bases in the middle. The CDR3 protein is CASSPAARGETQYF. The CDR3 DNA is TGTGCCAGCAGCCCAGCGGCCAGGGGAGAGACCCAGTACTTC.

This clonotype was detected a few times. The chain employs TRBV20-1 and TRBJ2-1; 7 bases fit TRBD1. This CDR3 spans 14 amino acids. Germline CDR1 and CDR2: DFQATT and SNEGSKA (reference sequence). Trimming took 0 bases from V and 10 from J; bases not matched to a gene: 9. The CDR3, as DNA: TGCAGTGCTAGAGATGATATTACAGGGGCCGAGCAGTTCTTC. Protein: CSARDDITGAEQFF.